Shown below are 21 T cell receptor beta chains from a single sample sequenced in a study of blood T cell repertoires in COVID-19. The protocol was immunoSEQ multiplex PCR, while the TCRdb copy is restricted to in-frame clones and leaves out a portion. The profile shows roughly 75,000 clones, over 70% of them singletons. Input material: peripheral blood. The source is a man in his fifties with acute or convalescent COVID-19.

V gene TRBV5-1 combines with J gene TRBJ1-6; 9 nucleotides agree with TRBD1. In germline, CDR1 is SGHRS, CDR2 YFSETQ. The V segment lost 4 bases and the J segment 6 bases; nucleotides outside the gene matches: 5. The CDR3 is 15 amino acids. CDR3 protein: CASSQGQGPNSPLHF. For the CDR3, the DNA is TGCGCCAGCAGCCAGGGACAGGGACCTAATTCACCCCTCCACTTT.

The CDR3 sequence is CSVSPGQGASEQYF. CDR3 coding DNA: TGCAGCGTATCGCCGGGACAGGGGGCTAGCGAGCAGTACTTC. This chain uses TRBV29-1 with TRBJ2-7; 12 bases line up with TRBD1. Germline CDR1 reads SQVTM; CDR2 reads ANQGSEA. The length of the CDR3 is 14 residues. J lost 6 bases, V lost 6 bases, and 9 bases had no gene match.

CDR3 DNA sequence: TGCGCCAGCAGCTCTACCTCGGGGGGCAGCTCCTACAATGAGCAGTTCTTC. Translated, it gives CASSSTSGGSSYNEQFF. The chain recombines TRBV5-1 with TRBJ2-1; the D gene is possibly TRBD2 (7 bases). The CDR3 consists of 17 residues. Trimming pared 3 bases from V and 0 bases from J, leaving 16 bases between. Germline V gene sequence: CDR1 SGHRS, CDR2 YFSETQ.

In this sample, this clone turned up a few times. This chain uses TRBV9 with TRBJ1-6; D unresolved. The CDR3 spans 14 residues. Germline V lookup: CDR1 SGDLS, CDR2 YYNGEE. V lost 4 bases and J lost 8, with 13 bases in between. The CDR3, as DNA: TGTGCCAGCAGCCTCCCCGGGGAGTATTCACCCCTCCACTTT. Protein sequence: CASSLPGEYSPLHF. The full variable domain, completed using reference TRBV9 and TRBJ1-6, is DSGVTQTPKHLITATGQRVTLRCSPRSGDLSVYWYQQSLDQGLQFLIQYYNGEERAKGNILERFSAQQFPDLHSELNLSSLELGDSALYFCASSLPGEYSPLHFGNGTRLTVT.

The gene calls are TRBV4-3 and TRBJ2-7; a possible D gene is TRBD1 (5 bases). V was trimmed by 1 base and J by 4 bases, leaving 8 bases between them. Germline V gives CDR1 LGHNA, CDR2 YSLEER. The CDR3 runs 13 residues. CDR3 loop: CASSQGAGYEQYF. In nucleotides, the CDR3 is TGCGCCAGCAGCCAAGGGGCAGGGTACGAGCAGTACTTC.

The chain uses TRBV9 and TRBJ1-1, with 11 bases that match TRBD1. Germline V gene sequence: CDR1 SGDLS, CDR2 YYNGEE. CDR3 length: 15 amino acids. J was trimmed by 6 bases and V by 5 bases; bases with no gene match: 9. CDR3: CASSPLPGQGAEAFF. As DNA, the CDR3 is TGTGCCAGCAGTCCATTACCGGGACAGGGGGCTGAAGCTTTCTTT.

The chain joins TRBV4-2 to TRBJ2-5; tentatively, D is TRBD1 (6 bases). This CDR3 is 15 amino acids long. Germline V gene data show CDR1 as LGHNA and CDR2 as YNFKEQ. Trimming removed 0 bases at V and 2 bases at J, with 10 bases between. CDR3 residues: CASSQDSQGQETQYF. DNA for the CDR3: TGTGCCAGCAGCCAAGATAGTCAGGGGCAAGAGACCCAGTACTTC.

V is TRBV6-5 and J is TRBJ1-5; tentatively, D is TRBD1 (5 bases). Germline V gene sequence: CDR1 MNHEY, CDR2 SVGAGI. Trimming removed 6 bases from V and 0 bases from J, with 9 bases in between. CDR3 length: 14 residues. The CDR3: CASRTDHSNQPQHF. CDR3 DNA: TGTGCCAGCAGGACAGACCATAGCAATCAGCCCCAGCATTTT.

The chain employs TRBV18 and TRBJ2-2; 9 bases align to TRBD1. The trim removed 1 base at V and 6 bases at J, leaving 3 bases unmatched. Germline V lookup: CDR1 KGHSH, CDR2 LQKENI. The CDR3 is 15 residues long. CDR3 sequence reads: CASSPQQGAAGELFF. Here the CDR3 DNA reads TGTGCCAGCTCACCACAACAGGGGGCTGCCGGGGAGCTGTTTTTT.

The rearrangement uses TRBV18 and TRBJ1-2; no reliable D call. V was clipped by 6 bases and J by 0 bases, with 17 bases between them. The CDR3 runs to 16 residues. Germline CDR1 and CDR2: KGHSH and LQKENI. The CDR3 bases are TGTGCCAGCTCCTCCACGGCAGCGACTTCTAACTATGGCTACACCTTC. It is translated as CASSSTAATSNYGYTF. The whole variable domain, remainder taken from reference TRBV18 and TRBJ1-2, is NAGVMQNPRHLVRRRGQEARLRCSPMKGHSHVYWYRQLPEEGLKFMVYLQKENIIDESGMPKERFSAEFPKEGPSILRIQQVVRGDSAAYFCASSSTAATSNYGYTFGSGTRLTVV.

The chain recombines TRBV5-1 with TRBJ1-5; D remains ambiguous. Germline lookup yields CDR1 SGHRS and CDR2 YFSETQ. The V and J ends lost 0 bases and 4 bases respectively, with 8 bases between them. CDR3 size: 14 residues. The DNA for the CDR3 is TGCGCCAGCAGCTTGGCCGGGGATAATCAGCCCCAGCATTTT. Its translation is CASSLAGDNQPQHF.

The chain carries TRBV19 and TRBJ2-7; 7 nucleotides align to TRBD2. Trimming removed 3 bases from V and 2 bases from J; junction bases left unmatched: 1. There are 13 residues in the CDR3. Germline V lookup: CDR1 LNHDA, CDR2 SQIVND (reference sequence). For the CDR3, the DNA is TGTGCCAGTAGTATGGCGGGAGCCTACGAGCAGTACTTC. It is translated as CASSMAGAYEQYF.

The gene calls are TRBV7-9 and TRBJ2-2; no clear D gene. This CDR3 is 16 amino acids long. From germline, CDR1 is SEHNR and CDR2 FQNEAQ (reference sequence). Trimming took off 5 bases at V and 4 bases at J, with 17 bases between the two ends. CDR3 loop: CASSVGPYRGTGELFF. The DNA of the CDR3 is TGTGCCAGCAGCGTAGGCCCCTATCGTGGCACCGGGGAGCTGTTTTTT.

The chain combines TRBV27 with TRBJ2-2; TRBD1 might be the D (6 bases). Germline lookup yields CDR1 MNHEY and CDR2 SMNVEV (reference sequence). Trimming stripped 5 bases from V and 1 base from J, with 14 bases between. The CDR3 totals 16 residues. The CDR3 loop is CASSPQRQENTGELFF. CDR3 in DNA: TGTGCCAGCAGTCCCCAACGACAGGAGAACACCGGGGAGCTGTTTTTT.

The rearrangement uses TRBV7-2 and TRBJ1-1, with unresolved D. This CDR3 has 13 residues. Per the germline V gene, CDR1 is SGHTA and CDR2 is FQGNSA. Trimming pared 4 bases from V and 10 bases from J, leaving 16 bases between. This CDR3 is CASSSTRAKGAFF. CDR3 DNA sequence: TGTGCCAGCAGCTCCACGAGGGCAAAGGGAGCTTTCTTT.

This clone is a singleton in its sample. V usage is TRBV4-3 and J usage is TRBJ2-5; TRBD2 matches at 12 bases. With V trimmed by 1 base and J by 5 bases, 14 bases remained unmatched. CDR1 LGHNA and CDR2 YSLEER come from the germline V gene. CDR3 size: 19 residues. The CDR3 is CASSQGRLAGDSREETQYF. The CDR3 nucleotides read TGCGCCAGCAGCCAAGGAAGACTAGCGGGAGACAGCCGGGAGGAGACCCAGTACTTC.

This chain links TRBV9 with TRBJ2-1; TRBD2 matches 10 bases. V shed 0 bases and J 6 bases; nucleotides not matched to a gene: 6. The CDR3 totals 16 residues. Germline-derived CDR1 and CDR2 are SGDLS and YYNGEE. The CDR3 region has the DNA TGTGCCAGCAGCGTAGGGGATACTAGCGGGACCAATGAGCAGTTCTTC. It codes for CASSVGDTSGTNEQFF.

CDR3 loop: CASSPRPGQNTGELFF. The CDR3 DNA reads TGCGCCAGCAGCCCCCGCCCGGGACAGAACACCGGGGAGCTGTTTTTT. The chain joins TRBV5-1 to TRBJ2-2, with a weak D call TRBD1 (6 bases). CDR1 SGHRS and CDR2 YFSETQ come from the germline V gene. V was trimmed by 4 bases and J by 1 base, leaving 14 bases between them. The CDR3 is made up of 16 amino acids.

This clone showed up just a few times. The chain carries TRBV12-3 or TRBV12-4 and TRBJ1-1; 7 bases line up with TRBD1. The junction had 4 bases not matched to a gene; V was cut back by 4 bases and J by 5 bases. The CDR3 extends over 13 amino acids. As DNA, the CDR3 is TGTGCCAGCAGTTGGGACAGCCCGACTGAAGCTTTCTTT. As protein: CASSWDSPTEAFF.

The gene calls are TRBV4-3 and TRBJ1-3; 9 bases map to TRBD1. The V gene's germline CDR1 is LGHNA and CDR2 YSLEER. The J segment lost 0 bases and the V segment lost 0 bases, leaving 3 bases of the junction unmatched. The CDR3 is 17 amino acids. The CDR3 protein is CASSQDMTGGSGNTIYF. The CDR3 DNA reads as TGCGCCAGCAGCCAAGATATGACAGGGGGCTCTGGAAACACCATATATTTT.

The chain has TRBV11-2 and TRBJ2-7, with 8 bases fitting TRBD2. CDR3 length: 16 residues. V trimming: 1 base; J trimming: 2 bases; junction bases outside the gene matches: 7. Germline V gives CDR1 SGHAT, CDR2 FQNNGV. CDR3 loop: CASSLVGGGETYEQYF. CDR3 nucleotide sequence: TGTGCCAGCAGCTTAGTCGGGGGGGGCGAAACCTACGAGCAGTACTTC.